Detailed here is one T cell receptor beta chain. Its recognized antigen is unknown. One base away there is no much larger clone; base qualities are not given. V is cut by 10 bases and J by 0 bases, and the space between the germline ends is 19 bases. The CDR3, from cysteine to phenylalanine, totals 17 residues. CDR3 DNA only is kept here, 51 bases in frame from base 1. CDR1 and CDR2 (SEHNR, FQNEAQ) derive from the germline V gene (reference sequence). This specimen comes from a study of technical replicates of blood from several donors (dated by TCRdb to between 2016 and 2019). Libraries were constructed by the immunoSEQ multiplex PCR assay. The table comes from immuneACCESS by way of TCRdb, which keeps in-frame sequences with V and J called. Part of the clones is missing from these tables; in studies checked, under half for an unresolved V gene and the rest for unknown reasons. For this sample the table gives over 65,000 clones, of which roughly 98% were detected only once. The top ten clonotypes cover 0.16% of the sample.

This TCR came from a human donor in good health. The sample comprised T cells isolated from PBMCs. The chain was built from TRBV7-9 and TRBJ1-6, with TRBD1 as a weak D call on 5 bases. The CDR3 protein is CATARGGVSSYNSPLHF. The sequenced DNA: TGTGCCACCGCGCGGGGGGGGGTAAGCTCCTATAATTCACCCCTCCACTTT.